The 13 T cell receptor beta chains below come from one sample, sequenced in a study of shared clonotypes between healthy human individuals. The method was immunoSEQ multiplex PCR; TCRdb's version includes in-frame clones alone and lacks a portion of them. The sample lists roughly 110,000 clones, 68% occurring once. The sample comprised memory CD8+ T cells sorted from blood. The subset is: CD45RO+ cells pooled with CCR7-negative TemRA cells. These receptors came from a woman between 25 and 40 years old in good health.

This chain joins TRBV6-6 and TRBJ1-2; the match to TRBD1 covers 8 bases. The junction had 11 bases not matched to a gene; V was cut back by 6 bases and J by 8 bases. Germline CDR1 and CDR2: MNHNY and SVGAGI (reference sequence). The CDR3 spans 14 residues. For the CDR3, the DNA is TGTGCCAGCAGAAACAAGGACAGGGTGGACGGCTACACCTTC. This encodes CASRNKDRVDGYTF.

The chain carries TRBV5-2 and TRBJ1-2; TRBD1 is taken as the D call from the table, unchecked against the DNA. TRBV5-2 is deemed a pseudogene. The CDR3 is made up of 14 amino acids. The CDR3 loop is CASSVGQGGYGYTF. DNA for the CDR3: TGTGCCAGCAGCGTCGGACAGGGAGGCTATGGCTACACCTTC.

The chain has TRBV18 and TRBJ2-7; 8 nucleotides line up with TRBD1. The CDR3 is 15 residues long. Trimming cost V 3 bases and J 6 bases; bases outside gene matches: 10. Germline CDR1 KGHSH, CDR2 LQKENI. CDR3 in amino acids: CASSPRTGQLGEQYF. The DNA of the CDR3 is TGTGCCAGCTCACCGCGGACAGGGCAGCTGGGCGAGCAGTACTTC.

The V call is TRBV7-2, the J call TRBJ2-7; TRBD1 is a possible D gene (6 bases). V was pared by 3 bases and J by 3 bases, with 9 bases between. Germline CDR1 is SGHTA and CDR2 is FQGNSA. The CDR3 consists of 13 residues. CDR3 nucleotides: TGTGCCAGCAGCTTGGACAGAAACTACGAGCAGTACTTC. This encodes CASSLDRNYEQYF. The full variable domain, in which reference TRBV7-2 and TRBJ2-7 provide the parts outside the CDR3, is GAGVSQSPSNKVTEKGKDVELRCDPISGHTALYWYRQSLGQGLEFLIYFQGNSAPDKSGLPSDRFSAERTGGSVSTLTIQRTQQEDSAVYLCASSLDRNYEQYFGPGTRLTVT.

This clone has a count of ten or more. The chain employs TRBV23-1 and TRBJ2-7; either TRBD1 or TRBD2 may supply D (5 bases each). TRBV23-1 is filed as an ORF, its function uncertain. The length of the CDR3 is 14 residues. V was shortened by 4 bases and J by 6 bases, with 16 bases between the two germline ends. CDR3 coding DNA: TGCGCCAGCAGTCCCCCGGGGCGGTTTGGCGAGCAGTACTTC. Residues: CASSPPGRFGEQYF.

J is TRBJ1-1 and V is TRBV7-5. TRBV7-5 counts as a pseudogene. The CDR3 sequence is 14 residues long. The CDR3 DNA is TGTGTCAGAAGCAGACTGCTGGGGAACACTGAAGCTTTCTTT. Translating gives CVRSRLLGNTEAFF.

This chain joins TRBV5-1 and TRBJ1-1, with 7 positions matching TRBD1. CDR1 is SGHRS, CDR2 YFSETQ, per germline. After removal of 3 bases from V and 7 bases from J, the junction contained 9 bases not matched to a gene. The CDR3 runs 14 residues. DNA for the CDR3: TGCGCCAGCAGCTCATACGACAGGGTGGGTGAAGCTTTCTTT. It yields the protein CASSSYDRVGEAFF.

The CDR3 loop is CASSLERTGGTYEQYF. The CDR3 region has the DNA TGTGCCAGCAGCTTAGAACGGACAGGGGGCACATACGAGCAGTACTTC. The chain combines TRBV11-2 with TRBJ2-7, with TRBD1 matching over 11 bases. This CDR3 contains 16 residues. J was trimmed by 4 bases and V by 0 bases; bases with no gene match: 5. Germline loops: CDR1 SGHAT, CDR2 FQNNGV.

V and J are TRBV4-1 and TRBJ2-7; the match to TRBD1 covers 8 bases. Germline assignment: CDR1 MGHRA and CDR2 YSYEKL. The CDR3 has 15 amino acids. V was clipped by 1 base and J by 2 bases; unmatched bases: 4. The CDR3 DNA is TGCGCCAGCAGCCAAGGACAGGGGCCCCCCTACGAGCAGTACTTC. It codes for CASSQGQGPPYEQYF.

The CDR3 bases are TGTGCCAGCAGTGAATGGACTAGCGGGGTCACCGGGGAGCTGTTTTTT. Translated: CASSEWTSGVTGELFF. The V call is TRBV6-4, the J call TRBJ2-2, with TRBD2 matching over 12 bases. Germline CDR1 MRHNA, CDR2 SNTAGT. The CDR3 covers 16 residues. V gave up 3 bases and J gave up 4 bases; unmatched junction bases: 3.

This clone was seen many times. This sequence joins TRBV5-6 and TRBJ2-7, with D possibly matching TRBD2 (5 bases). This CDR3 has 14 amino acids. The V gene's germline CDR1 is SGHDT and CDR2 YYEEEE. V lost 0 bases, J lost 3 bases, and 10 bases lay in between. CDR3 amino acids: CASSLAGFLYEQYF. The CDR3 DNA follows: TGTGCCAGCAGCTTGGCGGGATTTCTCTACGAGCAGTACTTC.

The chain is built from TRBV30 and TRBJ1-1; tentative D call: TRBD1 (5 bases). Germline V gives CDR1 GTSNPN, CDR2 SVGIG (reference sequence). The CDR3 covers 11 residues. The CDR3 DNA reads TGTGCGGGTGGACAGAACACTGAAGCTTTCTTT. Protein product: CAGGQNTEAFF.

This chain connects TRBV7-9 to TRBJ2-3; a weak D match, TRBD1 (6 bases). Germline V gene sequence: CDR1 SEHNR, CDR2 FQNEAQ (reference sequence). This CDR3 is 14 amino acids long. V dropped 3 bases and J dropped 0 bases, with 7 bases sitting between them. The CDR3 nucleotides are TGTGCCAGCAGCTTGCAGGGGAGCACAGATACGCAGTATTTT. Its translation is CASSLQGSTDTQYF.